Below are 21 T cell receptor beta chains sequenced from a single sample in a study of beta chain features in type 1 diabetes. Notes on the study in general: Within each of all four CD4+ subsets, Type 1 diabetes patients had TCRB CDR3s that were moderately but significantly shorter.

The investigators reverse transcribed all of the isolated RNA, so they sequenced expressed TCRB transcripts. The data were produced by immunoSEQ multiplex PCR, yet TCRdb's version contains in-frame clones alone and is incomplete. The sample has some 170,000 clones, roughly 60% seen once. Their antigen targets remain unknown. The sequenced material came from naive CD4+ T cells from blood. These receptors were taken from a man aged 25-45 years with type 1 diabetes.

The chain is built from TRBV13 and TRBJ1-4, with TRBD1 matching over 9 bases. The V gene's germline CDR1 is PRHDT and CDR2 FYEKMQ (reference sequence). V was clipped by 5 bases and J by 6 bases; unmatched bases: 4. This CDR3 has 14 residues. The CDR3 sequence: CASSEDRGDEKLFF. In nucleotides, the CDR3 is TGTGCCAGCAGCGAGGACAGGGGAGATGAAAAACTGTTTTTT. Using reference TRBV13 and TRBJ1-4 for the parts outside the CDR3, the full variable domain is AAGVIQSPRHLIKEKRETATLKCYPIPRHDTVYWYQQGPGQDPQFLISFYEKMQSDKGSIPDRFSAQQFSDYHSELNMSSLELGDSALYFCASSEDRGDEKLFFGSGTQLSVL.

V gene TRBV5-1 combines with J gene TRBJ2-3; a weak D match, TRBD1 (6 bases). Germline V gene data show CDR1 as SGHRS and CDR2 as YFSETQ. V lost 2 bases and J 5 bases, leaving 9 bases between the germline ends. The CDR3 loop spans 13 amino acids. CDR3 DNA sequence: TGCGCCAGCAGCTTCGGACAGAGAGATACGCAGTATTTT. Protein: CASSFGQRDTQYF.

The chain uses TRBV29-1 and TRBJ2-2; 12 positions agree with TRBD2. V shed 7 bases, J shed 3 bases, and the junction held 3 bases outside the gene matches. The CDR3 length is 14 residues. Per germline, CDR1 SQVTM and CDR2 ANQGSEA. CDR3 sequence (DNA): TGCAGCGGGACTAGCGGGGAGGACACCGGGGAGCTGTTTTTT. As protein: CSGTSGEDTGELFF.

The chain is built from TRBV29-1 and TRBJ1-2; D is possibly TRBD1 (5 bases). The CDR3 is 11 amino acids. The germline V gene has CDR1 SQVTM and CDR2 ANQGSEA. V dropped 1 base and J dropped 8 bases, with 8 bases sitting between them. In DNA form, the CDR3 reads TGCAGCGTTGAAGTAGCAGGGGGCTACACCTTC. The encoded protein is CSVEVAGGYTF.

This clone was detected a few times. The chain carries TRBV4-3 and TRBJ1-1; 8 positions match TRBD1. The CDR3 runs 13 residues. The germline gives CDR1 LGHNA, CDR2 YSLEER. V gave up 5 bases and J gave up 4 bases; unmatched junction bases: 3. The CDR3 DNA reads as TGCGCCAGCAGCGGGACAGGTGGCACTGAAGCTTTCTTT. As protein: CASSGTGGTEAFF.

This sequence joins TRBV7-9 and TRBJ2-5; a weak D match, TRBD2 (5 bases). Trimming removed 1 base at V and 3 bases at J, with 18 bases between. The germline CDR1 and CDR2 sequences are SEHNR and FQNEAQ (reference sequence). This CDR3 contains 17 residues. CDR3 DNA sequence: TGTGCCAGCAGCTTAGGGAACTTACAACGGGGTGAAGAGACCCAGTACTTC. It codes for CASSLGNLQRGEETQYF.

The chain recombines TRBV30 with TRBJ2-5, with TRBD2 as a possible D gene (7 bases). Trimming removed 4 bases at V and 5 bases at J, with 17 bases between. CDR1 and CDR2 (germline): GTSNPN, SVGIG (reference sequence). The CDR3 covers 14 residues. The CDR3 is CAWNIGGAWETQYF. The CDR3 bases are TGTGCCTGGAATATAGGGGGGGCATGGGAGACCCAGTACTTC.

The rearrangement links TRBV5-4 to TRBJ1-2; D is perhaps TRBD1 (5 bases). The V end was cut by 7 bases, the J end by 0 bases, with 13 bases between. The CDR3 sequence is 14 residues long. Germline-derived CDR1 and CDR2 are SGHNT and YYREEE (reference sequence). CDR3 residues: CASGRDGSNYGYTF. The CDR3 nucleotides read TGTGCCAGCGGCCGGGACGGTTCTAACTATGGCTACACCTTC. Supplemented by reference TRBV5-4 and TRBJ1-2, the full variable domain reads ETGVTQSPTHLIKTRGQQVTLRCSSQSGHNTVSWYQQALGQGPQFIFQYYREEENGRGNFPPRFSGLQFPNYSSELNVNALELDDSALYLCASGRDGSNYGYTFGSGTRLTVV.

CDR3 sequence reads: CASSVSGGAGEQFF. For the CDR3, the DNA is TGTGCCAGCAGCGTTAGCGGGGGGGCTGGTGAGCAGTTCTTC. The chain links TRBV9 to TRBJ2-1; TRBD2 matches at 11 bases. Germline CDR1 reads SGDLS; CDR2 reads YYNGEE. The CDR3 sequence is 14 residues long. V lost 2 bases, J lost 9 bases, and 4 bases stayed unmatched.

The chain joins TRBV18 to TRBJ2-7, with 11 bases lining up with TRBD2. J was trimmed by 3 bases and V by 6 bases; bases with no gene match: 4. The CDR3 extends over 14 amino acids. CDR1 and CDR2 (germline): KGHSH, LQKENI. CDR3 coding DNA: TGTGCCAGCTCTTTGGGACTAGCGGACTACGAGCAGTACTTC. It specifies CASSLGLADYEQYF.

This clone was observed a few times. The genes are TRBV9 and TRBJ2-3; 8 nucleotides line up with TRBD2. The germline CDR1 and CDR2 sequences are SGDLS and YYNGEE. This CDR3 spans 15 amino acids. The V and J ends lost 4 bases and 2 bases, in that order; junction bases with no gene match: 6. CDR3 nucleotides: TGTGCCAGCAGCACTAGCGGCAGGACCACAGATACGCAGTATTTT. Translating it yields CASSTSGRTTDTQYF.

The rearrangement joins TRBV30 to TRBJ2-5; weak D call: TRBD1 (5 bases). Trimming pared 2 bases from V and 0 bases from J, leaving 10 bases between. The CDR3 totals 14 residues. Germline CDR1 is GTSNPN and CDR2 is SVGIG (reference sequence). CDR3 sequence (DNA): TGTGCCTGGAGTCCTTCCAGGGACCAAGAGACCCAGTACTTC. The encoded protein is CAWSPSRDQETQYF.

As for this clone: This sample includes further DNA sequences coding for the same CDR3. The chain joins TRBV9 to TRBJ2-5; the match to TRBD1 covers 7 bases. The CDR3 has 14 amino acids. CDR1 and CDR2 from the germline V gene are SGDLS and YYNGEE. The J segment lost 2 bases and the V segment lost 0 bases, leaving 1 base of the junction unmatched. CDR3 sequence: CASSVGQGQETQYF. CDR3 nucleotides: TGTGCCAGCAGCGTAGGACAGGGACAAGAGACCCAGTACTTC.

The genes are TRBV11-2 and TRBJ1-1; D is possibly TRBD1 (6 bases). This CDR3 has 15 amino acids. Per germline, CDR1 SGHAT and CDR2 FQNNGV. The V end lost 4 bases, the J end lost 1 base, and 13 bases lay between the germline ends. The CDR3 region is CASSSQGQGNTEAFF. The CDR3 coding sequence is TGTGCCAGCAGCTCCCAGGGGCAGGGGAACACTGAAGCTTTCTTT.

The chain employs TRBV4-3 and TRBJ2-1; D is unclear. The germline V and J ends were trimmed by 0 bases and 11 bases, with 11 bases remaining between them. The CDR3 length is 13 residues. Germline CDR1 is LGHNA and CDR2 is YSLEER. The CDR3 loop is CASSQDVDGKQFF. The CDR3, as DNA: TGCGCCAGCAGCCAAGATGTGGATGGAAAGCAGTTCTTC.

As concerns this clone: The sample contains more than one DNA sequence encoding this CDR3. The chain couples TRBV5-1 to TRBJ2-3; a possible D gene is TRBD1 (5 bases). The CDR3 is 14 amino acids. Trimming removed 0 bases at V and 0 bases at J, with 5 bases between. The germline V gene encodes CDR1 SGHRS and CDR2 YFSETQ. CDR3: CASSLGQSTDTQYF. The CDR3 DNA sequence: TGCGCCAGCAGCTTGGGACAGAGCACAGATACGCAGTATTTT.

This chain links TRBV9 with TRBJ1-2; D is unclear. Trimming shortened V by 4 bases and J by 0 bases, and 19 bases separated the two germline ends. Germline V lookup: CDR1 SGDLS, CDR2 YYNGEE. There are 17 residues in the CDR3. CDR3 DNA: TGTGCCAGCAGCCAGTCTACAGCCCCCTCTTCTAACTATGGCTACACCTTC. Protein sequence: CASSQSTAPSSNYGYTF.

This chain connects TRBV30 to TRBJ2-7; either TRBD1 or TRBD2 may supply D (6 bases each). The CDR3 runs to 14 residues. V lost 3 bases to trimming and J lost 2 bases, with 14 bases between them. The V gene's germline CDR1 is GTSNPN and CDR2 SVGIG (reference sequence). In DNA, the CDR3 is TGTGCCTGGAGGGAGGGACACCTTACCTACGAGCAGTACTTC. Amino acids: CAWREGHLTYEQYF.

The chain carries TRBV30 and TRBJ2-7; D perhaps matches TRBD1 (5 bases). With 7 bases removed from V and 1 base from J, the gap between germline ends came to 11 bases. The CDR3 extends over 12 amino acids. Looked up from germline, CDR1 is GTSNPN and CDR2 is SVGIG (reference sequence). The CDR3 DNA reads TGTGCCTTTGGGGCAGGTTCCTACGAGCAGTACTTC. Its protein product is CAFGAGSYEQYF.

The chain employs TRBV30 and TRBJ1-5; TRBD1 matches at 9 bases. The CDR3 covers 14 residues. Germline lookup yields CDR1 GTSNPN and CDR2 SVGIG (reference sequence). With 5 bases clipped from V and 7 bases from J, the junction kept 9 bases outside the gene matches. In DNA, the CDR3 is TGTGCCTGGGGGGACAGGGCGGAGAGCCAGCCCCAGCATTTT. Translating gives CAWGDRAESQPQHF.

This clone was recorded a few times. For the CDR3, the DNA is TGTGCCATCAGTGATGGAGGAACAGGATATAATGAAAAACTGTTTTTT. Its translation: CAISDGGTGYNEKLFF. The rearrangement links TRBV10-3 to TRBJ1-4, with D perhaps matching TRBD1 (5 bases). Germline-derived CDR1 and CDR2 are ENHRY and SYGVKD. This CDR3 comprises 16 residues. V shed 3 bases and J shed 4 bases, with 15 bases lying between them.